Listed below are T cell receptor beta chains from one sample, sequenced in a study of identical twins. Each CDR3 protein gets one entry after TCRdb re-called the 5' RACE reads with MiXCR. The sample lists 650,000 to 800,000 distinct CDR3 sequences, about 9.4% occurring once. The same sample was also studied in work on yellow fever vaccine responses in identical twins.

Sequenced input: PBMCs. The receptors originated from a woman aged 18-30 years in good health. Both conserved end residues are part of each CDR3.

CDR3 length: 14; V gene: TRBV15; CDR3 protein: CATSRSSVPGEQYF
CDR3 length: 17; V gene: TRBV7-2; CDR3 protein: CASSLINLAGVLNEQFF
CDR3 length: 15; V gene: TRBV7-2; CDR3 protein: CASSPAGWGQETQYF
CDR3 length: 15; V gene: TRBV28; CDR3 protein: CASSFSGTGGREQYF
CDR3 length: 16; V gene: TRBV7-9; CDR3 protein: CASSLELAIKGDEQFF
CDR3 length: 16; V gene: TRBV7-9; CDR3 protein: CASSLRGPAEDYEQYF
CDR3 length: 17; V gene: TRBV12-3/TRBV12-4; CDR3 protein: CASSDSLSGVSYNEQFF
CDR3 length: 14; V gene: TRBV2; CDR3 protein: CASSEVPLYNEQFF
CDR3 length: 13; V gene: TRBV7-9; CDR3 protein: CASARLGGFQQFF
CDR3 length: 13; V gene: TRBV20-1; CDR3 protein: CSASSASGYEQYF
CDR3 length: 14; V gene: TRBV27; CDR3 protein: CASSTDRVHYEQYF
CDR3 length: 16; V gene: TRBV5-1; CDR3 protein: CASSVTRDIRNTEAFF
CDR3 length: 13; V gene: TRBV25-1; CDR3 protein: CASSGQNYYGYTF
CDR3 length: 15; V gene: TRBV28; CDR3 protein: CASSSLEPRHTEAFF
CDR3 length: 16; V gene: TRBV12-3/TRBV12-4; CDR3 protein: CASSLETSFRTGELFF
CDR3 length: 15; V gene: TRBV7-9; CDR3 protein: CASSLEGESYNEQFF
CDR3 length: 15; V gene: TRBV12-3/TRBV12-4; CDR3 protein: CASSLSGKNTGELFF
CDR3 length: 13; V gene: TRBV9; CDR3 protein: CASSSGGFYEQYF
CDR3 length: 14; V gene: TRBV28; CDR3 protein: CASSFEVFRARQSF
CDR3 length: 15; V gene: TRBV7-3; CDR3 protein: CASSFSGGSTDTQYF
CDR3 length: 16; V gene: TRBV9; CDR3 protein: CASSVAAGRGTDTQYF
CDR3 length: 16; V gene: TRBV10-2; CDR3 protein: CASWGREGRSYNEQFF
CDR3 length: 14; V gene: TRBV5-1; CDR3 protein: CASSGDRGLNEQFF
CDR3 length: 14; V gene: TRBV29-1; CDR3 protein: CSVELPSGGGTQYF
CDR3 length: 16; V gene: TRBV4-2; CDR3 protein: CASSQDLGQADYEQYF
CDR3 length: 14; V gene: TRBV20-1; CDR3 protein: CSARGQGTINEQFF
CDR3 length: 14; V gene: TRBV12-3/TRBV12-4; CDR3 protein: CASSLGGSHNEQFF
CDR3 length: 17; V gene: TRBV4-2; CDR3 protein: CASSQDPPDRNYNEQFF
CDR3 length: 16; V gene: TRBV2; CDR3 protein: CASSEGKGLSGNTIYF
CDR3 length: 16; V gene: TRBV7-8; CDR3 protein: CASSFELQREDNEQFF
CDR3 length: 14; V gene: TRBV14; CDR3 protein: CASSYLAGAETQYF
CDR3 length: 15; V gene: TRBV6-5; CDR3 protein: CASSYSGGADTEAFF
CDR3 length: 14; V gene: TRBV24-1; CDR3 protein: CATSKGGTNYGYTF
CDR3 length: 14; V gene: TRBV29-1; CDR3 protein: CSVRLADRGYEQYF
CDR3 length: 14; V gene: TRBV28; CDR3 protein: CASTMVPSGSEAFF
CDR3 length: 13; V gene: TRBV27; CDR3 protein: CASSFGQDYEQYF
CDR3 length: 15; V gene: TRBV12-3/TRBV12-4; CDR3 protein: CASRETSGGADTQYF
CDR3 length: 16; V gene: TRBV20-1; CDR3 protein: CSARNLAGATTDTQYF
CDR3 length: 17; V gene: TRBV20-1; CDR3 protein: CSVLGPGLAASYNEQFF
CDR3 length: 14; V gene: TRBV12-3/TRBV12-4; CDR3 protein: CASSRQGTGGELFF
CDR3 length: 12; V gene: TRBV20-1; CDR3 protein: CSARERVWEQFF
CDR3 length: 14; V gene: TRBV6-5; CDR3 protein: CASRLDVGTDTQYF
CDR3 length: 15; V gene: TRBV5-1; CDR3 protein: CASSRDRGLESPLHF
CDR3 length: 15; V gene: TRBV13; CDR3 protein: CASSQSGISYNEQFF
CDR3 length: 15; V gene: TRBV12-3/TRBV12-4; CDR3 protein: CASSKTGTRNNEQFF
CDR3 length: 14; V gene: TRBV29-1; CDR3 protein: CSVGTGAWLYEQYF
CDR3 length: 15; V gene: TRBV7-2; CDR3 protein: CASSKGLAGEVEQFF
CDR3 length: 16; V gene: TRBV28; CDR3 protein: CASSLSSGGLGNEQYF
CDR3 length: 17; V gene: TRBV28; CDR3 protein: CASSPRFGGSYTDTQYF
CDR3 length: 15; V gene: TRBV7-8; CDR3 protein: CASSLIGGDTGELFF
CDR3 length: 16; V gene: TRBV6-5; CDR3 protein: CASSYSVVTGGSPLHF
CDR3 length: 15; V gene: TRBV15; CDR3 protein: CATSRDRNSGGEQYF
CDR3 length: 11; V gene: TRBV12-3/TRBV12-4; CDR3 protein: CASRSWNEQFF